This T cell receptor (beta chain) comes out of a study of CD8 T cells in Susac syndrome. A quantity of about 0.45 to 1 ug RNA underwent reverse transcription using random hexamers. Amplification of the TCR beta CDR3 was carried out by immunoSEQ multiplex PCR, which spanned a total of 54 Vbeta and 13 Jbeta segments. A single record per CDR3 protein comes from TCRdb applying MiXCR to the immunoSEQ multiplex PCR reads. The table lists about 120,000 distinct CDR3 sequences, roughly 92% of them singletons, with approximately 0.13% in the top ten. In the case of this clonotype: One end of the junction is discordant with germline, which a read error may explain.

TCR beta sequencing was performed on blood CD8+ and CD4+ T cells. Healthy donors formed controls matched for age and sex. The CD8+ and CD4+ T cells were negatively isolated, with the TEMRA cells enriched by FACS. Germline values: CDR1 SGHAT, CDR2 FQDESV (reference sequence). CDR3 length equals 12 residues. The rearrangement joins TRBV11-1 to TRBJ1-1, with unresolved D. The sequencing sample was made of CD8+ T cells from PBMCs. The receptor comes from a human donor in good health. The DNA for the CDR3 is TGTGCCAGCAGCGAGGTAAACACTGAAGCTTCCTTT. The encoded protein is CASSEVNTEASF.